This passage covers 25 T cell receptor beta chains from one sample sequenced in a study of T cell clonotyping in hematopoietic cell transplantation. Produced via immunoSEQ multiplex PCR; TCRdb's table is partial and in-frame only. Seen here are 35,000 to 50,000 clones, approximately 81% observed once, and the top ten hold approximately 2.8%. Time point reported: recipient sample about 28 days before transplant, after cytoreduction. This sample comprised peripheral blood mononuclear cells, obtained before stem cell transplant. These receptors originate from a man in his sixties with acute myeloid leukemia. Some clones in this sample may be carry-over from other donors' samples.

The chain combines TRBV21-1 with TRBJ2-7. TRBV21-1 is labeled a pseudogene. The CDR3 totals 13 residues. The CDR3 reads CASSPNLGPEQYF. CDR3 nucleotides: TGTGCCAGCAGCCCTAACTTGGGTCCCGAGCAGTACTTC.

The chain joins TRBV19 to TRBJ1-1; D gene unclear. The CDR3 has 15 residues. The germline V gene has CDR1 LNHDA and CDR2 SQIVND (reference sequence). Trimming took 0 bases from V and 1 from J, leaving 9 bases between them. For the CDR3, the DNA is TGTGCCAGTAGTATAGAGTGGGCGGGGAACACTGAAGCTTTCTTT. Its protein product is CASSIEWAGNTEAFF.

V and J are TRBV10-3 and TRBJ2-7, with D possibly TRBD1 on 5 matching bases. The V and J ends lost 2 bases and 5 bases respectively, with 10 bases between them. There are 13 residues in the CDR3. Per germline, CDR1 ENHRY and CDR2 SYGVKD. CDR3 protein: CAISEGAGNEQYF. Written as DNA, the CDR3 is TGTGCCATCAGTGAGGGGGCTGGGAACGAGCAGTACTTC.

The genes are TRBV9 and TRBJ2-1, with 7 bases that match TRBD2. V lost 4 bases, J lost 3 bases, and 7 bases stayed unmatched. The CDR3 extends over 15 amino acids. Germline lookup yields CDR1 SGDLS and CDR2 YYNGEE. The CDR3 nucleotides are TGTGCCAGCAGCCTTCAGGCTAGCGGCTACAATGAGCAGTTCTTC. Its protein is CASSLQASGYNEQFF.

The chain couples TRBV2 to TRBJ1-5; 10 bases line up with TRBD1. The CDR3 runs 14 residues. CDR1 is SNHLY and CDR2 is FYNNEI in the germline V gene. Trimming removed 5 bases from V and 7 bases from J; junction bases left unmatched: 5. The CDR3 nucleotides read TGTGCCAGCAGTCCGGGACAGGGGCGGCAGCCCCAGCATTTT. Its protein product is CASSPGQGRQPQHF.

The chain links TRBV11-3 to TRBJ2-7, with D unclear. This CDR3 comprises 14 residues. Germline CDR1 is SGHNT and CDR2 is YENEEA. V lost 4 bases and J lost 2, with 12 bases in between. Written as DNA, the CDR3 is TGTGCCAGCAGCTCCGAGATATTGGCCTACGAGCAGTACTTC. This sequence encodes CASSSEILAYEQYF.

This rearrangement joins TRBV28 to TRBJ2-1, with TRBD2 as a possible D gene (5 bases). The CDR3 has 16 residues. Germline CDR1 reads MDHEN; CDR2 reads SYDVKM. The germline V and J ends were trimmed by 4 bases and 4 bases, with 17 bases remaining between them. The CDR3 nucleotides are TGTGCCAGCAGTTCTCCCGGAGCGGAGGTTTACAATGAGCAGTTCTTC. This encodes CASSSPGAEVYNEQFF.

V gene TRBV7-7 combines with J gene TRBJ2-2; maybe TRBD1 (5 bases). With 2 bases removed from V and 8 bases from J, the gap between germline ends came to 15 bases. The germline CDR1 and CDR2 sequences are SSHAT and FNYEAQ (reference sequence). CDR3 size: 15 residues. In DNA, the CDR3 is TGTGCCAGCAGCTTAAGGCTGGGCAGGGAAGGGGAGCTGTTTTTT. This sequence encodes CASSLRLGREGELFF. The whole variable domain, remainder taken from reference TRBV7-7 and TRBJ2-2, is GAGVSQSPRYKVTKRGQDVTLRCDPISSHATLYWYQQALGQGPEFLTYFNYEAQPDKSGLPSDRFSAERPEGSISTLTIQRTEQRDSAMYRCASSLRLGREGELFFGEGSRLTVL.

The chain uses TRBV7-2 and TRBJ2-7; D ambiguous. V lost 5 bases and J 2 bases, leaving 13 bases between the germline ends. The CDR3 contains 14 residues. CDR1 and CDR2 (germline): SGHTA, FQGNSA. The CDR3 DNA follows: TGTGCCAGCAGCCTGTCGGGCGGTACCTACGAGCAGTACTTC. It translates to CASSLSGGTYEQYF.

This CDR3 reads CASSLPGRYGYTF. Here the CDR3 DNA reads TGCGCCAGCAGCCTCCCCGGGCGATATGGCTACACCTTC. The chain recombines TRBV5-1 with TRBJ1-2; no firm D call. CDR1 is SGHRS, CDR2 YFSETQ, per germline. The CDR3 length is 13 residues. Trimming took 4 bases from V and 5 from J, leaving 12 bases between them.

The J gene is TRBJ2-5, the V gene TRBV7-2; D is perhaps TRBD2 (5 bases). Germline assignment: CDR1 SGHTA and CDR2 FQGNSA. Trimming removed 5 bases at V and 9 bases at J, with 10 bases between. The CDR3 contains 11 residues. The CDR3 sequence is CASSGSRAQYF. The CDR3 region has the DNA TGTGCCAGCAGCGGTTCGAGGGCCCAGTACTTC.

V is TRBV2 and J is TRBJ1-2; D is uncertain. CDR1 and CDR2 (germline): SNHLY, FYNNEI. V dropped 3 bases and J dropped 5 bases, with 7 bases sitting between them. The CDR3 is 12 amino acids. CDR3 sequence (DNA): TGTGCCAGCAGTGATGGGGTTTATGGCTACACCTTC. Translation: CASSDGVYGYTF.

This sequence joins TRBV4-2 and TRBJ2-7; possibly TRBD1 or TRBD2 for D (5 bases each). Trimming removed 3 bases from V and 3 bases from J, with 9 bases in between. Germline CDR1 is LGHNA and CDR2 is YNFKEQ. The CDR3 is 13 amino acids. The CDR3 DNA is TGTGCCAGCAGCCAGGGGACCGACTACGAGCAGTACTTC. Encoded protein: CASSQGTDYEQYF.

V is TRBV14 and J is TRBJ2-7; no definite D call. Germline CDR1 is SGHDN and CDR2 is FVKESK. The CDR3 sequence is 15 residues long. V gave up 4 bases and J gave up 0 bases, with 13 bases separating them. The CDR3 loop reads CASSPWTLSSYEQYF. The CDR3 bases are TGTGCCAGCAGCCCGTGGACGTTGAGCTCCTACGAGCAGTACTTC.

The chain uses TRBV7-2 and TRBJ2-2, with 7 nucleotides matching TRBD1. The junction had 5 bases not matched to a gene; V was cut back by 5 bases and J by 2 bases. The CDR3 runs 15 residues. CDR1 is SGHTA and CDR2 is FQGNSA in the germline V gene. CDR3 residues: CASSLRQGNTGELFF. The CDR3 nucleotides read TGTGCCAGCAGCCTACGACAGGGAAACACCGGGGAGCTGTTTTTT.

CDR3 loop: CASNTYPLLGQGTYEQYF. The CDR3 DNA follows: TGTGCCAGCAATACTTACCCCTTACTCGGACAGGGAACCTACGAGCAGTACTTC. The genes are TRBV27 and TRBJ2-7; 8 nucleotides match TRBD1. Germline trimming cut 7 bases from V and 2 bases from J; bases unmatched to any gene: 19. This CDR3 is 18 amino acids long. Germline lookup yields CDR1 MNHEY and CDR2 SMNVEV (reference sequence).

This clone is a singleton in its sample. The DNA of the CDR3 is TGCAGCGTCGGGACAGATAGCAATCAGCCCCAGCATTTT. It codes for CSVGTDSNQPQHF. The chain links TRBV29-1 to TRBJ1-5, with 7 positions matching TRBD1. The CDR3 loop spans 13 amino acids. Germline V gene sequence: CDR1 SQVTM, CDR2 ANQGSEA. V trimming: 6 bases; J trimming: 0 bases; junction bases outside the gene matches: 2.

The J gene is TRBJ1-2, the V gene TRBV14, with unresolved D. V was trimmed by 1 base and J by 2 bases, leaving 8 bases between them. Germline CDR1 is SGHDN and CDR2 is FVKESK. The CDR3 sequence is 14 residues long. CDR3 DNA sequence: TGTGCCAGCAGCCAAGGAGCGGGGAACTATGGCTACACCTTC. This encodes CASSQGAGNYGYTF.

This chain uses TRBV6-5 with TRBJ2-7, with 7 bases that match TRBD1. The CDR3 covers 14 residues. CDR1 and CDR2 from the germline V gene are MNHEY and SVGAGI. Unmatched junction bases numbered 7, after V lost 2 bases and J lost 6 bases. CDR3 in amino acids: CASSYVGGSGEQYF. The CDR3 nucleotides read TGTGCCAGCAGTTACGTAGGGGGCTCGGGCGAGCAGTACTTC.

The gene calls are TRBV2 and TRBJ1-5; no reliable D call. The CDR3 contains 14 residues. In germline, CDR1 is SNHLY, CDR2 FYNNEI. Deletions cut 7 bases from V and 8 bases from J, with 18 bases between. The DNA for the CDR3 is TGTGCCAGCAATCGACTCCCCGGGGTTGAGCCCCAGCATTTT. Translated: CASNRLPGVEPQHF.

This clone was seen once. CDR3 nucleotide sequence: TGTGCCAGCAGCCCCGACCCCTATACACGCAACTATGGCTACACCTTC. It specifies CASSPDPYTRNYGYTF. The rearrangement uses TRBV11-3 and TRBJ1-2, with no clear D. This CDR3 region has 16 residues. Germline CDR1 reads SGHNT; CDR2 reads YENEEA. Trimming took off 5 bases at V and 2 bases at J, with 18 bases between the two ends.

J is TRBJ2-3 and V is TRBV7-9; 7 nucleotides align to TRBD1. Germline CDR1 is SEHNR and CDR2 is FQNEAQ (reference sequence). After removal of 5 bases from V and 2 bases from J, the junction contained 10 bases not matched to a gene. The CDR3 extends over 16 amino acids. CDR3 region: CASSDPGQDATDTQYF. The CDR3 DNA follows: TGTGCCAGCAGCGACCCCGGACAGGATGCCACAGATACGCAGTATTTT.

The V and J genes are TRBV5-1 and TRBJ1-6; no firm D call. Trimming shortened V by 1 base and J by 5 bases, and 10 bases separated the two germline ends. CDR3 size: 15 residues. Germline CDR1 SGHRS, CDR2 YFSETQ. CDR3 in DNA: TGCGCCAGCAGCTTGCAATGGACCGATAATTCACCCCTCCACTTT. This sequence encodes CASSLQWTDNSPLHF.

The chain is built from TRBV4-3 and TRBJ2-1; 11 nucleotides match TRBD2. This CDR3 has 18 residues. In germline, CDR1 is LGHNA, CDR2 YSLEER. The J segment lost 7 bases and the V segment lost 0 bases, leaving 11 bases of the junction unmatched. CDR3 nucleotide sequence: TGCGCCAGCAGCCAAGATCGCCCACCGGGACTAGCGGTTAATGAGCAGTTCTTC. It encodes CASSQDRPPGLAVNEQFF.

CDR3: CASSLASGLVFNEQYF. Written as DNA, the CDR3 is TGTGCCAGCAGCTTAGCAAGCGGGCTGGTATTTAACGAGCAGTACTTC. V usage is TRBV7-2 and J usage is TRBJ2-7; perhaps TRBD2 as D (6 bases). Trimming shortened V by 0 bases and J by 5 bases, and 17 bases separated the two germline ends. The CDR3 is 16 residues long. Per the germline V gene, CDR1 is SGHTA and CDR2 is FQGNSA.